These 24 T cell receptor beta chains were sequenced from one sample in a study of cytomegalovirus exposure and HLA in healthy donors. The data were produced by immunoSEQ multiplex PCR, yet TCRdb's version contains in-frame clones alone and is incomplete. The sample carries about 64,000 clones, 85% to 90% recorded once. What was sequenced was PBMCs. The receptor set was obtained from a woman aged 18-29 years in good health and CMV-seronegative.

The chain recombines TRBV10-3 with TRBJ1-1; tentatively, D is TRBD1 (6 bases). Germline V gene lookup returns CDR1 ENHRY and CDR2 SYGVKD. The CDR3 contains 12 residues. Trimming took off 5 bases at V and 7 bases at J, with 11 bases between the two ends. The CDR3: CAISQGIGEAFF. The DNA of the CDR3 is TGTGCCATCAGTCAGGGGATCGGTGAAGCTTTCTTT.

This clone was detected a few times. This chain links TRBV27 with TRBJ2-2, with 10 bases identical to TRBD2. The CDR3 loop spans 18 amino acids. The germline CDR1 and CDR2 sequences are MNHEY and SMNVEV (reference sequence). V gave up 5 bases and J gave up 5 bases; unmatched junction bases: 14. As DNA, the CDR3 is TGTGCCAGCAGTCCTACATCTTTTAGCGGGGGGCGAACCGGGGAGCTGTTTTTT. Translation gives CASSPTSFSGGRTGELFF.

This chain joins TRBV28 and TRBJ2-1; 8 nucleotides line up with TRBD2. After removal of 1 base from V and 10 bases from J, the junction contained 9 bases not matched to a gene. Germline V gives CDR1 MDHEN, CDR2 SYDVKM. The CDR3 is made up of 15 amino acids. As DNA, the CDR3 is TGTGCCAGCAGTTTATCCGGGACTAGGGCTGGGGAGCAGTTCTTC. This gives the protein CASSLSGTRAGEQFF.

V usage is TRBV9 and J usage is TRBJ2-5, with TRBD1 matching over 10 bases. The CDR3 totals 16 residues. V trimming: 3 bases; J trimming: 1 base; junction bases outside the gene matches: 6. Germline V gene lookup returns CDR1 SGDLS and CDR2 YYNGEE. The chain's CDR3 is CASSARTGGLQETQYF. The CDR3, as DNA: TGTGCCAGCAGCGCCCGGACAGGGGGTCTCCAAGAGACCCAGTACTTC.

This clone has a single count. This chain uses TRBV27 with TRBJ1-2; 9 nucleotides line up with TRBD1. Per germline, CDR1 MNHEY and CDR2 SMNVEV (reference sequence). This CDR3 is built from 14 residues. V trimming: 4 bases; J trimming: 6 bases; junction bases outside the gene matches: 6. This CDR3 is CASSSRTGGDGYTF. The CDR3 bases are TGTGCCAGCAGTTCAAGAACAGGGGGCGATGGCTACACCTTC.

The V and J genes are TRBV4-1 and TRBJ1-5; 7 bases line up with TRBD1. The CDR3 has 15 amino acids. The V gene end was trimmed by 1 base and the J gene end by 2 bases; junction bases not matched to a gene: 2. CDR1 and CDR2 (germline): MGHRA, YSYEKL. The CDR3 loop is CASSQAGTGNQPQHF. The CDR3 DNA reads as TGCGCCAGCAGCCAAGCCGGGACAGGCAATCAGCCCCAGCATTTT.

The CDR3 nucleotides are TGTGCCAGTAGTATGCGAATCGGGGGTGGCAATCAGCCCCAGCATTTT. Translation: CASSMRIGGGNQPQHF. This rearrangement joins TRBV19 to TRBJ1-5; a weak D match, TRBD1 (5 bases). Germline loops: CDR1 LNHDA, CDR2 SQIVND (reference sequence). V lost 3 bases and J 2 bases, leaving 14 bases between the germline ends. The CDR3 totals 16 residues. Using reference TRBV19 and TRBJ1-5 for the parts outside the CDR3, the full variable domain is DGGITQSPKYLFRKEGQNVTLSCEQNLNHDAMYWYRQDPGQGLRLIYYSQIVNDFQKGDIAEGYSVSREKKESFPLTVTSAQKNPTAFYLCASSMRIGGGNQPQHFGDGTRLSIL.

The genes are TRBV12-2 and TRBJ1-4; TRBD1 is the table's D call, not checked against the DNA. TRBV12-2 is a pseudogene segment. This CDR3 has 16 residues. The CDR3 sequence is CASRQTTGGAGEKLFF. CDR3 in DNA: TGTGCAAGTCGCCAAACAACAGGGGGCGCAGGTGAAAAACTGTTTTTT.

The chain links TRBV7-9 to TRBJ2-3; 14 nucleotides align to TRBD2. The CDR3 covers 16 residues. CDR1 is SEHNR and CDR2 is FQNEAQ in the germline V gene (reference sequence). The V segment lost 4 bases and the J segment 5 bases; nucleotides outside the gene matches: 5. CDR3 protein: CASSSGGLAGVDTQYF. The CDR3 DNA is TGTGCCAGCAGCTCAGGGGGACTAGCGGGAGTAGATACGCAGTATTTT.

This chain joins TRBV5-1 and TRBJ2-5; tentatively, D is TRBD1 (6 bases). The CDR3 covers 14 residues. In germline, CDR1 is SGHRS, CDR2 YFSETQ. V was shortened by 2 bases and J by 4 bases, with 12 bases between the two germline ends. CDR3 DNA sequence: TGCGCCAGCAGCTTAGGGGGATCTAGAGAGACCCAGTACTTC. This gives the protein CASSLGGSRETQYF.

J is TRBJ2-2 and V is TRBV5-1; TRBD1 aligns across 8 bases. V trimming: 4 bases; J trimming: 1 base; junction bases outside the gene matches: 3. CDR1 and CDR2 from the germline V gene are SGHRS and YFSETQ. The CDR3 covers 15 residues. In nucleotides, the CDR3 is TGCGCCAGCAGCCCAGGACAGGGGAACACCGGGGAGCTGTTTTTT. Translated: CASSPGQGNTGELFF.

This rearrangement joins TRBV6-5 to TRBJ1-2; 7 bases fit TRBD1. This CDR3 spans 13 amino acids. Germline loops: CDR1 MNHEY, CDR2 SVGAGI. The trim removed 5 bases at V and 8 bases at J, leaving 8 bases unmatched. The CDR3 DNA is TGTGCCAGCAGTCCCAGGGGGGTGAGAGGCTACACCTTC. The encoded protein is CASSPRGVRGYTF.

V gene TRBV25-1 combines with J gene TRBJ2-2; D is uncertain. V dropped 2 bases and J dropped 0 bases, with 7 bases sitting between them. Germline loops: CDR1 MGHDK, CDR2 SYGVNS. The CDR3 is 15 amino acids. The CDR3 region has the DNA TGTGCCAGCAGTGAAGTTAGAGCGAACACCGGGGAGCTGTTTTTT. This sequence encodes CASSEVRANTGELFF.

The chain links TRBV28 to TRBJ1-1, with TRBD1 as a possible D gene (5 bases). The germline gives CDR1 MDHEN, CDR2 SYDVKM. The CDR3 is 17 residues long. Trimming took 2 bases from V and 1 from J, leaving 17 bases between them. CDR3 DNA: TGTGCCAGCAGTTTACCTACCGGGGGACGTCAGAACACTGAAGCTTTCTTT. Encoded protein: CASSLPTGGRQNTEAFF.

CDR3: CASSLAVRVQGTGELFF. DNA for the CDR3: TGCGCCAGCAGCTTGGCCGTCCGGGTTCAAGGCACCGGGGAGCTGTTTTTT. The chain uses TRBV5-1 and TRBJ2-2; D call uncertain. Germline V gene sequence: CDR1 SGHRS, CDR2 YFSETQ. Trimming removed 0 bases at V and 4 bases at J, with 16 bases between. This CDR3 contains 17 residues.

This chain links TRBV7-9 with TRBJ2-7, with a tentative D call TRBD1 (5 bases). The CDR3 sequence is 14 residues long. From germline, CDR1 is SEHNR and CDR2 FQNEAQ (reference sequence). V gave up 1 base and J gave up 4 bases, with 11 bases separating them. CDR3 sequence: CASSLEAGRYEQYF. The CDR3 DNA sequence: TGTGCCAGCAGCTTAGAGGCAGGGCGATACGAGCAGTACTTC.

This clone was observed a single time. This rearrangement joins TRBV25-1 to TRBJ2-3; 7 nucleotides align to TRBD1. The V segment lost 3 bases and the J segment 6 bases; nucleotides outside the gene matches: 6. CDR1 MGHDK and CDR2 SYGVNS come from the germline V gene. The CDR3 length is 14 residues. CDR3 sequence reads: CASSDSTGSDTQYF. The CDR3 DNA sequence: TGTGCCAGCAGTGATTCGACAGGGTCCGATACGCAGTATTTT.

This rearrangement joins TRBV5-4 to TRBJ2-1, with 11 bases identical to TRBD2. Trimming cost V 5 bases and J 4 bases; bases outside gene matches: 5. Germline V gene sequence: CDR1 SGHNT, CDR2 YYREEE (reference sequence). This CDR3 region has 15 residues. CDR3 nucleotides: TGTGCCAGCAGTACCGGGACTAGCGGATACAATGAGCAGTTCTTC. Amino acid sequence: CASSTGTSGYNEQFF.

The chain uses TRBV28 and TRBJ2-1; 10 bases are a match to TRBD2. V lost 3 bases to trimming and J lost 7 bases; unmatched junction nucleotides: 9. CDR3 length: 16 residues. The germline gives CDR1 MDHEN, CDR2 SYDVKM. The CDR3 spells CASSFKGTSAGNEQFF. As DNA, the CDR3 is TGTGCCAGCAGTTTCAAGGGGACTAGCGCTGGGAATGAGCAGTTCTTC.

The chain has TRBV5-1 and TRBJ2-3, with D perhaps matching TRBD1 (7 bases). The CDR3 has 16 residues. The V gene's germline CDR1 is SGHRS and CDR2 YFSETQ. V dropped 2 bases and J dropped 3 bases, with 16 bases sitting between them. The CDR3, as DNA: TGCGCCAGCAGCTTAGGAGGGGGCGGCGAAACAGATACGCAGTATTTT. It codes for CASSLGGGGETDTQYF.

The chain carries TRBV2 and TRBJ2-5; 7 bases are a match to TRBD1. The CDR3 covers 13 residues. The J segment lost 4 bases and the V segment lost 5 bases, leaving 4 bases of the junction unmatched. Germline CDR1 SNHLY, CDR2 FYNNEI. The CDR3 spells CASSLGGLETQYF. As DNA, the CDR3 is TGTGCCAGCAGTCTAGGGGGCTTAGAGACCCAGTACTTC.

V and J are TRBV6-5 and TRBJ2-5, with 8 bases fitting TRBD2. Germline values: CDR1 MNHEY, CDR2 SVGAGI. There are 15 residues in the CDR3. The ends lost 4 bases at V and 0 bases at J; junction bases unmatched: 4. In DNA, the CDR3 is TGTGCCAGCAGTTCCGTAGCGGGGTACCAAGAGACCCAGTACTTC. This translates into CASSSVAGYQETQYF.

This clone appeared a few times. V usage is TRBV5-4 and J usage is TRBJ2-7, with TRBD1 matching 10 bases. With 4 bases clipped from V and 2 bases from J, the junction kept 3 bases outside the gene matches. The germline V gene has CDR1 SGHNT and CDR2 YYREEE (reference sequence). The CDR3 is made up of 14 amino acids. CDR3 sequence (DNA): TGTGCCAGCAGCCTGGGACAGGGGCCCTACGAGCAGTACTTC. It yields the protein CASSLGQGPYEQYF.

V and J are TRBV9 and TRBJ2-3; the D gene is possibly TRBD2 (6 bases). Germline loops: CDR1 SGDLS, CDR2 YYNGEE. Between the trimmed V and J ends, which lost 4 bases and 6 bases, there was a span of 12 bases. The CDR3 is made up of 13 amino acids. The CDR3 here is CASSRSGPDTQYF. For the CDR3, the DNA is TGTGCCAGCAGCCGGAGCGGGCCCGATACGCAGTATTTT.